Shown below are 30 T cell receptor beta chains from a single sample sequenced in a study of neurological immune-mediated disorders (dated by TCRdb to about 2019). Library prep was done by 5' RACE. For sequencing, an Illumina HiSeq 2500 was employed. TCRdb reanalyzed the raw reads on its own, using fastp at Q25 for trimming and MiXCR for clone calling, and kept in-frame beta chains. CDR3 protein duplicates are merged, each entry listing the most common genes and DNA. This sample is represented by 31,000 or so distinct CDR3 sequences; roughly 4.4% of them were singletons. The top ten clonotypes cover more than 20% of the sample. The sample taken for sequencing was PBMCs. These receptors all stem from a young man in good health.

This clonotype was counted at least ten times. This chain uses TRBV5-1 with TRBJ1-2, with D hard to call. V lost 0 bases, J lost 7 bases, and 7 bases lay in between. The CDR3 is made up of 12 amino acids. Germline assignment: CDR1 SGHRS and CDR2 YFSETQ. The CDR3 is CASSLEGGGYTF. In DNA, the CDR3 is TGCGCCAGCAGCTTGGAGGGCGGTGGCTACACCTTC.

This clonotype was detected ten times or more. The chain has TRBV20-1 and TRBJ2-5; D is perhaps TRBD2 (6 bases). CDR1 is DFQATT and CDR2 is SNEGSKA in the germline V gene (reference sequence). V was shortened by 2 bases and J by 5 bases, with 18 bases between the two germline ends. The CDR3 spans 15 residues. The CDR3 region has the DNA TGCAGTGCTAGAACCATGGGTCGGAGCGGGGAGACCCAGTACTTC. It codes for CSARTMGRSGETQYF.

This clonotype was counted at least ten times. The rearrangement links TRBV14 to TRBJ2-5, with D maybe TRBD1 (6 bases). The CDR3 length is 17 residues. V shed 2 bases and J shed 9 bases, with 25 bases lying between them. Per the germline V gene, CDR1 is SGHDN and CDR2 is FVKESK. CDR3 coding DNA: TGTGCCAGCAGCCAATTCACCGGGACACAGGGTTCGTGGGCCCAGTACTTC. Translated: CASSQFTGTQGSWAQYF.

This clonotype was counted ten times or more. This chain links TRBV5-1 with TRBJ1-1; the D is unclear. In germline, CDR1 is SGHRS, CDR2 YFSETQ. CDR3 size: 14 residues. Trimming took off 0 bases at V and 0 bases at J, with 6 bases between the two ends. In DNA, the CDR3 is TGCGCCAGCAGCTTGGAACAGATGAACACTGAAGCTTTCTTT. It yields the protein CASSLEQMNTEAFF. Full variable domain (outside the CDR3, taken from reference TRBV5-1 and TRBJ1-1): KAGVTQTPRYLIKTRGQQVTLSCSPISGHRSVSWYQQTPGQGLQFLFEYFSETQRNKGNFPGRFSGRQFSNSRSEMNVSTLELGDSALYLCASSLEQMNTEAFFGQGTRLTVV.

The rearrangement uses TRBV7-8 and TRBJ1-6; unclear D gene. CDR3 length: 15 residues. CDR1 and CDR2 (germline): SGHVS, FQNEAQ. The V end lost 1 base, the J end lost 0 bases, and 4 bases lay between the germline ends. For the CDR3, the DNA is TGTGCCAGCAGCTTAGGACCCTCCTATAATTCACCCCTCCACTTT. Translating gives CASSLGPSYNSPLHF.

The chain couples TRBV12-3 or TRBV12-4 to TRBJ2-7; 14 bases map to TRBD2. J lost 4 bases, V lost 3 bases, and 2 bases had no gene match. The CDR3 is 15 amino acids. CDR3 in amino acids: CASSLGLAGEYEQYF. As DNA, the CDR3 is TGTGCCAGCAGTTTGGGACTAGCGGGGGAATACGAGCAGTACTTC.

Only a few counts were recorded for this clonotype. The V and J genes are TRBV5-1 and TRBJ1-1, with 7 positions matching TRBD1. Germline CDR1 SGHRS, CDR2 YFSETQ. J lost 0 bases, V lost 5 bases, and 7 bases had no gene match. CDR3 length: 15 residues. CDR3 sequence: CASRPGQPMNTEAFF. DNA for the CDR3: TGCGCCAGCAGACCGGGACAGCCCATGAACACTGAAGCTTTCTTT.

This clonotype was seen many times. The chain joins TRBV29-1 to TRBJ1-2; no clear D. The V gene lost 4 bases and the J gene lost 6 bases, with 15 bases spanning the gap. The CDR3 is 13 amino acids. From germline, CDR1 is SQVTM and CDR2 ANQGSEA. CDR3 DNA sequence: TGCAGCGTTGGCACACTAACCACTGATGGCTACACCTTC. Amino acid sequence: CSVGTLTTDGYTF.

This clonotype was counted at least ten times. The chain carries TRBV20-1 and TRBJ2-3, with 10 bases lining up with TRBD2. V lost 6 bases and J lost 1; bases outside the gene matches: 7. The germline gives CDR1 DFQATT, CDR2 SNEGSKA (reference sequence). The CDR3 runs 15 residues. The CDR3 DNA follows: TGCAGTGCAGAGAGCGGGGGGGCACGCACAGATACGCAGTATTTT. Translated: CSAESGGARTDTQYF.

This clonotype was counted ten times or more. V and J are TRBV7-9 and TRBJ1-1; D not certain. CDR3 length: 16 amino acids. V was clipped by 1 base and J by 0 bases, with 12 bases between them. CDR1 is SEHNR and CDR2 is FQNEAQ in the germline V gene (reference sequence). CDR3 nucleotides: TGTGCCAGCAGCTTAGTCGGGGTACCTTTGAACACTGAAGCTTTCTTT. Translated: CASSLVGVPLNTEAFF.

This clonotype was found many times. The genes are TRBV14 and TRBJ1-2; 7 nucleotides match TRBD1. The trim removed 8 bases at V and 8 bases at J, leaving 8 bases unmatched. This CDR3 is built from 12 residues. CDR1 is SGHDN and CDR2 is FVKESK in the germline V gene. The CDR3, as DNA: TGTGCCAGCGGCTGGACAGGAGAAGGCTACACCTTC. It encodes CASGWTGEGYTF.

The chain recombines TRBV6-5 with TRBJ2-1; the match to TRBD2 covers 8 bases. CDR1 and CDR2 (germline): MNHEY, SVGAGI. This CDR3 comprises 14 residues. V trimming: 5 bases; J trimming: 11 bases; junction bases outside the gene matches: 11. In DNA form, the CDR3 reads TGTGCCAGCAGTATGCCGGGCGGGGGGAATCAGCAGTTCTTC. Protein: CASSMPGGGNQQFF.

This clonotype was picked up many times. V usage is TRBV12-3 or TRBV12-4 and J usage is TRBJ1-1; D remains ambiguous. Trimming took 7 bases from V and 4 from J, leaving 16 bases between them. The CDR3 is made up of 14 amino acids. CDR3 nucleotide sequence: TGTGCCAGCATCTTAGGGTTAATCGGCACTGAAGCTTTCTTT. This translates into CASILGLIGTEAFF.

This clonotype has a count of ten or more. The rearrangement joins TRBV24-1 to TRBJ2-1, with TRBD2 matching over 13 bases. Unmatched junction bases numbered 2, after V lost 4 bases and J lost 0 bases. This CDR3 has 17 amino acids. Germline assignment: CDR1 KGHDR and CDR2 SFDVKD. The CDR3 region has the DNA TGTGCCACCAGTGACGGGACTAGCGGGGTCTCCTACAATGAGCAGTTCTTC. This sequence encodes CATSDGTSGVSYNEQFF.

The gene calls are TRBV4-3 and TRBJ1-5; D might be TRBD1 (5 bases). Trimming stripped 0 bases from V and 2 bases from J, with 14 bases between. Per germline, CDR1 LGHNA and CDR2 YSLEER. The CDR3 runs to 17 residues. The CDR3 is CASSQDVRGSGNQPQHF. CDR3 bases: TGCGCCAGCAGCCAAGATGTGCGGGGGTCGGGCAATCAGCCCCAGCATTTT.

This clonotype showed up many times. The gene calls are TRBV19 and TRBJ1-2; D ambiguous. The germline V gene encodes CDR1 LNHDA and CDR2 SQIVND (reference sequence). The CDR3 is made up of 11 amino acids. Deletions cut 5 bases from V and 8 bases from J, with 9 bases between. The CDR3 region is CASSDLAGYTF. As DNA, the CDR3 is TGTGCCAGTAGTGATCTAGCCGGCTACACCTTC.

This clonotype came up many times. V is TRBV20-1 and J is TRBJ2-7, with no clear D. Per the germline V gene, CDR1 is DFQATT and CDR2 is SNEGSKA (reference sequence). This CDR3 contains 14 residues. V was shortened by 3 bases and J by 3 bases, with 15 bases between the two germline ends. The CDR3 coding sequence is TGCAGTGCTAGGAACCCTCGTTACTTCTACGAGCAGTACTTC. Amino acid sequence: CSARNPRYFYEQYF.

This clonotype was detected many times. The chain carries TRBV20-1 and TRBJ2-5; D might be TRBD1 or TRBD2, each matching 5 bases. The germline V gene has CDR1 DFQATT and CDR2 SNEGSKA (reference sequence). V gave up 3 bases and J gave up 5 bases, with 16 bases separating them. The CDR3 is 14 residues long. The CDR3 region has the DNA TGCAGTGCTAGGCCGGCCCGGGGCGGGGAGACCCAGTACTTC. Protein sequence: CSARPARGGETQYF.

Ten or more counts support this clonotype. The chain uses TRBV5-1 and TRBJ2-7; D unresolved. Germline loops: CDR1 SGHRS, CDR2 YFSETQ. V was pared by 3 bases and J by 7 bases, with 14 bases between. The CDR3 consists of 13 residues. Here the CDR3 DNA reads TGCGCCAGCAGCTCGCGTCCCGGCAGGGAGCAGTACTTC. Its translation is CASSSRPGREQYF.

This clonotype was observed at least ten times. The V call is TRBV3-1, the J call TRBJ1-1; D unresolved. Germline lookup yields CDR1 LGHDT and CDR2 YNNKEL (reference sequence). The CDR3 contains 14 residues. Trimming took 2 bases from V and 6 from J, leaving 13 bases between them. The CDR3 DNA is TGTGCCAGCAGCCAAAACACTGGGAGGGCTGAAGCTTTCTTT. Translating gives CASSQNTGRAEAFF.

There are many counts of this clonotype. CDR3 sequence: CTILDSLGNTIYF. The CDR3, as DNA: TGCACCATCCTAGACAGCTTGGGAAACACCATATATTTT. The chain employs TRBV20-1 and TRBJ1-3; TRBD1 might be the D (5 bases). CDR1 is DFQATT and CDR2 is SNEGSKA in the germline V gene (reference sequence). The CDR3 contains 13 residues.

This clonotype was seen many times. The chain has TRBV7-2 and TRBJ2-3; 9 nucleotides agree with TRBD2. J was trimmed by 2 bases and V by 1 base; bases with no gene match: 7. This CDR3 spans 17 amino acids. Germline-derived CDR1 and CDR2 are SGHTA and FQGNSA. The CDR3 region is CASSLVSSGDLTDTQYF. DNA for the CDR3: TGTGCCAGCAGCTTAGTGTCTAGCGGGGATCTCACAGATACGCAGTATTTT.

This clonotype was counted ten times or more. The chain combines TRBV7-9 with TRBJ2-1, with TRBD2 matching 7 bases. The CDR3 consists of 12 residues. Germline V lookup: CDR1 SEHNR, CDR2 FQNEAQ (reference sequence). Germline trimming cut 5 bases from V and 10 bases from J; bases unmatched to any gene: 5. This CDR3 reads CASSRDYREQFF. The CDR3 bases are TGTGCCAGCAGCCGGGACTACAGAGAGCAGTTCTTC.

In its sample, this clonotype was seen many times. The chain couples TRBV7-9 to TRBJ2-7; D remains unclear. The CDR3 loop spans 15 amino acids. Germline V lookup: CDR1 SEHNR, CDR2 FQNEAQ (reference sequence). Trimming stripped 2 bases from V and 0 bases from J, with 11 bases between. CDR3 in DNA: TGTGCCAGCAGCTTATCCCCAGAAGTCTCCTACGAGCAGTACTTC. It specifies CASSLSPEVSYEQYF.

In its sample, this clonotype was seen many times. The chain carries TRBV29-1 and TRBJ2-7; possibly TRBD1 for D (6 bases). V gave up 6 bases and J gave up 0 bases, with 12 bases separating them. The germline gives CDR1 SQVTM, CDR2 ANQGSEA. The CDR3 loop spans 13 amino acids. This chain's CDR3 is CSVGHPDSYEQYF. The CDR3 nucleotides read TGCAGCGTGGGACACCCCGACTCCTACGAGCAGTACTTC.

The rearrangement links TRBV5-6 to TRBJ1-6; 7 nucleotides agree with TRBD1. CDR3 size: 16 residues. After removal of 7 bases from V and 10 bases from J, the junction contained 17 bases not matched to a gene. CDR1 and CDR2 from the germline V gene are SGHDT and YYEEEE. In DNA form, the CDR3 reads TGTGCCAGCTTGGCCGGAGGGACAGCACCGAGATCACCCCTCCACTTT. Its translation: CASLAGGTAPRSPLHF.

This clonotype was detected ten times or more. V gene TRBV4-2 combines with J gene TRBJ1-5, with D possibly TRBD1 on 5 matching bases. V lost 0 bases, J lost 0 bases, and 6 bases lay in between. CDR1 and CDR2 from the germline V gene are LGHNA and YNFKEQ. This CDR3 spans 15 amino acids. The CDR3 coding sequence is TGTGCCAGCAGCCAAGAGACAGATAGCAATCAGCCCCAGCATTTT. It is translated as CASSQETDSNQPQHF.

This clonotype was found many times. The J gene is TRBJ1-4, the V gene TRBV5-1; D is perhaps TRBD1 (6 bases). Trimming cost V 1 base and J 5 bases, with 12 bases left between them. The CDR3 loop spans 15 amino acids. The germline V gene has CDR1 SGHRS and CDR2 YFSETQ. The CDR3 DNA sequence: TGCGCCAGCAGCTTGTCGGTCCAGGGGAATGAAAAACTGTTTTTT. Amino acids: CASSLSVQGNEKLFF.

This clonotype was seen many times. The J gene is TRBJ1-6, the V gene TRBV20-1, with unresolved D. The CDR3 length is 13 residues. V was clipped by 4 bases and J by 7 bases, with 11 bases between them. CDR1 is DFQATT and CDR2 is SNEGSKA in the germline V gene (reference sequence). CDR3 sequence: CSATARRNSPLHF. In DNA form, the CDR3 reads TGCAGTGCTACAGCCAGACGGAATTCACCCCTCCACTTT.

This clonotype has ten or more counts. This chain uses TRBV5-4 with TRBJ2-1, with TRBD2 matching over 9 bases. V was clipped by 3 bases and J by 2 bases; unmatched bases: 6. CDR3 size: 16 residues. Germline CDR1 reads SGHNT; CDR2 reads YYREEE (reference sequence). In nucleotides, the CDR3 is TGTGCCAGCAGCTCCATCAGCGGGGGGCCCTACAATGAGCAGTTCTTC. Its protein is CASSSISGGPYNEQFF.